Sequencing of this TCR beta chain was carried out in a study of shared clonotypes between healthy human individuals. Germline CDR1 MNHNY, CDR2 SVGAGI (reference sequence). The CDR3 spans 14 residues. V dropped 6 bases and J dropped 2 bases, with 13 bases sitting between them. Terminally differentiated effector memory CD45RA+ cells were left out of the naive CD8 fraction, which was CD45RO-negative and positively selected for CCR7. Each subset's genomic DNA was split evenly across several immunoSEQ plates. The method was immunoSEQ multiplex PCR; TCRdb's version includes in-frame clones alone and lacks a portion of them. The table has about 2 million clones, about 95% seen once. As concerns this clone: Additional DNA sequences in this sample encode the identical CDR3.

The clonotype comes from a man aged 18 to 29 in good health. The chain uses TRBV6-6 and TRBJ1-1; D not resolved. Sequenced sample: naive CD8+ T cells sorted from blood. CDR3 sequence (DNA): TGTGCCAGCAGCTGGGGTGAGGGTAACACTGAAGCTTTCTTT. Encoded protein: CASSWGEGNTEAFF.